This T cell receptor beta chain was identified in a study of T-cell reconstitution after alpha-beta-depleted transplantation in children. The V gene's germline CDR1 is DFQATT and CDR2 SNEGSKA (reference sequence). The V gene end was trimmed by 5 bases and the J gene end by 2 bases; junction bases not matched to a gene: 11. This CDR3 is 15 amino acids long. The TCRbeta library was prepared with unique molecular identifiers. Using its own MiXCR run on the PCR reads, TCRdb lists one record per CDR3 protein. The table lists about half a million distinct CDR3 sequences, around 12% of them singletons, with about 5.6% in the top ten. Many counts were recorded for this clonotype.

Specimen: PBMCs from the stem cell graft donor, collected from the stem cell graft. The V gene is TRBV20-1, the J gene TRBJ2-7; 8 positions agree with TRBD1. The TCR originated in a human donor who donated a stem cell graft to a child with combined immunodeficiency. The CDR3 reads CSASTGTGTTYEQYF. In DNA, the CDR3 is TGCAGTGCTTCAACCGGGACAGGCACTACCTACGAGCAGTACTTC.